Listed below are T cell receptor beta chains from one sample, sequenced in a study of blood T cell repertoires in COVID-19. Some clones are missing from TCRdb's copy, which holds only in-frame ones; the method was immunoSEQ multiplex PCR. The data contain roughly 100,000 clones, approximately 78% of them singletons. The sample consisted of peripheral blood. These receptor sequences come from a man aged 55 to 70 with active or convalescent COVID-19. CDR3s include the opening cysteine and the closing phenylalanine or tryptophan. The order of the fields is CDR3 length, V gene, J gene, clone size, D gene, CDR3 DNA, CDR3 protein. D genes are given only for firm matches. Only part of the rows carry a size: once, few, many, or a class if the clone is expanded.

>17|TRBV4-1|TRBJ1-2|once|TRBD1
TGCGCCAGCAGCCCAGGAGCCCCGGGACAGGGAGTCTATGGCTACACCTTC
CASSPGAPGQGVYGYTF
>16|TRBV29-1|TRBJ2-3|NA|TRBD2
TGCAGCGTTGAAGGTCTAGCGGGGTCTTCCACAGATACGCAGTATTTT
CSVEGLAGSSTDTQYF
>13|TRBV19|TRBJ1-1|NA|TRBD1
TGTGCCAGTAAAAAGGGGGCGGACACTGAAGCTTTCTTT
CASKKGADTEAFF
>15|TRBV30|TRBJ2-1|NA|TRBD2
TGTGCCTGGAGTTGGGCGGGAGGGGCCTACAATGAGCAGTTCTTC
CAWSWAGGAYNEQFF
>16|TRBV11-2|TRBJ2-1|NA|TRBD2
TGTGCCAGCAGCTTAAGGGCTAGCGGGAGAGGTAATGAGCAGTTCTTC
CASSLRASGRGNEQFF
>18|TRBV14|TRBJ2-2|NA|TRBD2
TGTGCCAGCAGCCCCGTAAAGGGAGGGCCCCTGAACACCGGGGAGCTGTTTTTT
CASSPVKGGPLNTGELFF
>15|TRBV7-9|TRBJ2-1|once|TRBD1
TGTGCCAGCAGCCCCCGGGACAGGGGGTACAATGAGCAGTTCTTC
CASSPRDRGYNEQFF
>17|TRBV27|TRBJ2-2|once|TRBD2
TGTGCCAGCAGTCGGACTAGCGGGAGGTTGAACACCGGGGAGCTGTTTTTT
CASSRTSGRLNTGELFF
>13|TRBV30|TRBJ2-2|NA|NA
TGTGCCTGGAGTAGGCGGCTCGGCGGGGAGCTGTTTTTT
CAWSRRLGGELFF
>14|TRBV6-5|TRBJ2-5|few|NA
TGTGCCAGCAGTTACGGCGGGGTAGGGGAGACCCAGTACTTC
CASSYGGVGETQYF
>16|TRBV18|TRBJ2-7|NA|TRBD2
TGTGCCAGCTCAATTGCTAGCGGAGGAAGCTCCTACGAGCAGTACTTC
CASSIASGGSSYEQYF
>14|TRBV6-5|TRBJ2-1|NA|NA
TGTGCCAGCAGTTACTCGTCTAGTTACAATGAGCAGTTCTTC
CASSYSSSYNEQFF
>14|TRBV5-1|TRBJ2-1|NA|TRBD1
TGCGCCAGCAGCCCCTCGAGCGGGACAGGGGAGCAGTTCTTC
CASSPSSGTGEQFF
>13|TRBV5-1|TRBJ2-1|NA|NA
TGCGCCAGCAGCTTGGACAGCTACAATGAGCAGTTCTTC
CASSLDSYNEQFF
>13|TRBV5-5|TRBJ1-1|NA|TRBD1
TGTGCCAGCAGCGTACATGACAGGGCAGAAGCTTTCTTT
CASSVHDRAEAFF
>15|TRBV25-1|TRBJ1-1|once|TRBD1
TGTGCCAGCAGTCTGACAGGGGGAAAGAACACTGAAGCTTTCTTT
CASSLTGGKNTEAFF
>12|TRBV24-1|TRBJ1-5|NA|NA
TGTGCCACCAGTGAGGGAGGTCAGCCCCAGCATTTT
CATSEGGQPQHF
>17|TRBV7-2|TRBJ2-2|NA|TRBD2
TGTGCCAGCAGCCGGGGACTAGCGGGAGGGTTCACCGGGGAGCTGTTTTTT
CASSRGLAGGFTGELFF
>14|TRBV5-1|TRBJ2-7|NA|TRBD2
TGCGCCAGCAGCTTTAGCGGGGAAGGCTACGAGCAGTACTTC
CASSFSGEGYEQYF
>12|TRBV2|TRBJ1-3|once|NA
TGTGCCAGCAGTGGAGGGCTCGCCACCATATATTTT
CASSGGLATIYF